This T cell receptor beta chain was observed in a study of cytomegalovirus exposure and HLA in healthy donors. Study-wide results and limits: Many donors shared some public TCRs, even though most TCR sequences were rare. The only immune exposure information that was available was CMV serostatus. HLA alleles were associated with around 17,000 TCR beta sequences in a later analysis at 0.05 false discovery rate. The study dropped some indistinguishable V segments, TRBV6-2 and TRBV6-3 among them.

This PCR relied on a set of 60 Vbeta primers and 13 Jbeta primers. Only in-frame clones appear in the TCRdb table, and some are missing; sequencing was by immunoSEQ multiplex PCR. The sample shows about 38,000 clones, roughly 89% of them seen only once. In this sample, this clone turned up once. Its specificity is not known. The CDR3 has 13 residues. CDR1 and CDR2 (germline): MDHEN, SYDVKM. Trimming pared 8 bases from V and 6 bases from J, leaving 16 bases between. Source material: PBMCs. This TCR was recovered from a woman in her thirties or forties in good health and CMV-seropositive. The V call is TRBV28, the J call TRBJ1-1; D gene ambiguous. The CDR3 nucleotides are TGTGCCAGCGGCTATCCCCGTGCGGCTGAAGCTTTCTTT. This sequence encodes CASGYPRAAEAFF.